The 17 T cell receptor beta chains below all came from one sample that was sequenced in a study of cytomegalovirus exposure and HLA in healthy donors. The PCR contained 60 Vbeta and 13 Jbeta primers. Repertoires were generated with immunoSEQ multiplex PCR, while TCRdb's copy carries only in-frame clones and drops some. Of about 160,000 clones listed, around 79% were seen once; the top ten hold roughly 6.7%. Specimen: PBMCs. The receptors were sampled from a man in his fifties or sixties in good health and CMV-seropositive.

The CDR3 coding sequence is TGTGCCAGCAGTGACCCTAGCGTCTCGGTCCAAGAGACCCAGTACTTC. It specifies CASSDPSVSVQETQYF. The J gene is TRBJ2-5, the V gene TRBV25-1; possible D gene TRBD2, 6 bases. The germline V gene encodes CDR1 MGHDK and CDR2 SYGVNS. V lost 3 bases to trimming and J lost 1 base, with 15 bases between them. This CDR3 has 16 residues.

The chain couples TRBV28 to TRBJ2-2; 12 nucleotides match TRBD1. The length of the CDR3 is 15 residues. With V trimmed by 11 bases and J by 3 bases, 7 bases remained unmatched. Germline CDR1 MDHEN, CDR2 SYDVKM. The CDR3 spells CAPKGTGGHTGELFF. The CDR3 DNA reads TGTGCCCCTAAGGGGACAGGGGGCCACACCGGGGAGCTGTTTTTT. Complete variable domain (other parts from reference TRBV28 and TRBJ2-2): DVKVTQSSRYLVKRTGEKVFLECVQDMDHENMFWYRQDPGLGLRLIYFSYDVKMKEKGDIPEGYSVSREKKERFSLILESASTNQTSMYLCAPKGTGGHTGELFFGEGSRLTVL.

This chain uses TRBV18 with TRBJ2-6, with TRBD2 matching 7 bases. V shed 5 bases, J shed 4 bases, and the junction held 8 bases outside the gene matches. There are 16 residues in the CDR3. Per the germline V gene, CDR1 is KGHSH and CDR2 is LQKENI. The CDR3 DNA reads TGTGCCAGCTCAACGGACGGGAGGTCCGGGGCCAACGTCCTGACTTTC. Its protein product is CASSTDGRSGANVLTF. The full variable domain, with the rest looked up from reference TRBV18 and TRBJ2-6, is NAGVMQNPRHLVRRRGQEARLRCSPMKGHSHVYWYRQLPEEGLKFMVYLQKENIIDESGMPKERFSAEFPKEGPSILRIQQVVRGDSAAYFCASSTDGRSGANVLTFGAGSRLTVL.

This clone was detected a few times. The chain employs TRBV28 and TRBJ1-1; 9 bases fit TRBD1. Germline V gives CDR1 MDHEN, CDR2 SYDVKM. The trim removed 2 bases at V and 1 base at J, leaving 2 bases unmatched. The CDR3 extends over 15 amino acids. Here the CDR3 DNA reads TGTGCCAGCAGTTTACTACAGGGGGCGAACACTGAAGCTTTCTTT. This codes for CASSLLQGANTEAFF.

The chain links TRBV2 to TRBJ2-3; 14 positions agree with TRBD2. The CDR3 is 16 residues long. Germline CDR1 reads SNHLY; CDR2 reads FYNNEI. V shed 2 bases and J 12 bases; nucleotides not matched to a gene: 10. The CDR3 protein is CASSERSWTSGGSQYF. In nucleotides, the CDR3 is TGTGCCAGCAGTGAAAGAAGTTGGACTAGCGGGGGGAGCCAGTATTTT.

V usage is TRBV19 and J usage is TRBJ2-1; 7 bases line up with TRBD2. Germline V gene data show CDR1 as LNHDA and CDR2 as SQIVND (reference sequence). Germline trimming cut 4 bases from V and 6 bases from J; bases unmatched to any gene: 12. This CDR3 is built from 16 residues. CDR3 region: CASSTPRGGPGNEQFF. CDR3 bases: TGTGCCAGTAGTACCCCAAGGGGAGGGCCCGGCAATGAGCAGTTCTTC.

The chain links TRBV6-1 to TRBJ1-5; D unresolved. The length of the CDR3 is 16 residues. V shed 0 bases and J shed 4 bases, with 13 bases lying between them. Germline values: CDR1 MNHNS, CDR2 SASEGT. DNA for the CDR3: TGTGCCAGCAGTGAAGCGATCTTACAGTATAATCAGCCCCAGCATTTT. This translates into CASSEAILQYNQPQHF.

V usage is TRBV5-1 and J usage is TRBJ2-7; weak D call: TRBD1 (6 bases). The V end lost 2 bases, the J end lost 3 bases, and 12 bases lay between the germline ends. The CDR3 sequence is 14 residues long. Germline CDR1 and CDR2: SGHRS and YFSETQ. The CDR3 protein is CASSFEGGLYEQYF. As DNA, the CDR3 is TGCGCCAGCAGCTTTGAAGGGGGTCTCTACGAGCAGTACTTC.

V and J are TRBV5-1 and TRBJ2-5, with D possibly TRBD1 on 6 matching bases. The end of the DNA is better explained by TRBJ2-7, so the J call may be wrong. Germline V gene lookup returns CDR1 SGHRS and CDR2 YFSETQ. The CDR3 is 12 residues long. The CDR3 is CASRRTDYEQYF. In DNA form, the CDR3 reads TGCGCCAGCAGGAGGACAGACTACGAGCAGTACTTC.

The gene calls are TRBV10-3 and TRBJ1-1; TRBD1 matches 10 bases. Germline-derived CDR1 and CDR2 are ENHRY and SYGVKD. J lost 11 bases, V lost 2 bases, and 5 bases had no gene match. The CDR3 has 13 residues. The CDR3 loop is CAISEGQGVTAFF. In DNA form, the CDR3 reads TGTGCCATCAGTGAGGGACAGGGGGTGACGGCTTTCTTT.

This clone was picked up one time. V and J are TRBV2 and TRBJ2-3; 13 positions agree with TRBD2. CDR1 is SNHLY and CDR2 is FYNNEI in the germline V gene. Trimming took 6 bases from V and 4 from J; bases not matched to a gene: 4. The CDR3 contains 15 residues. The CDR3 region is CASSPGLAGPDTQYF. CDR3 bases: TGTGCCAGCAGCCCGGGACTAGCGGGACCAGATACGCAGTATTTT.

The chain has TRBV9 and TRBJ1-5; D is unclear. Trimming shortened V by 0 bases and J by 3 bases, and 10 bases separated the two germline ends. Germline V lookup: CDR1 SGDLS, CDR2 YYNGEE. The CDR3 contains 15 residues. CDR3 sequence (DNA): TGTGCCAGCAGCGTAGATCCCCGGTCCAATCAGCCCCAGCATTTT. This translates into CASSVDPRSNQPQHF.

This chain links TRBV7-3 with TRBJ2-3; D unclear. The germline V gene has CDR1 SGHTA and CDR2 FQGTGA. The V end was cut by 5 bases, the J end by 2 bases, with 8 bases between. The CDR3 length is 13 residues. CDR3 protein: CASSPGATDTQYF. The DNA of the CDR3 is TGTGCCAGCAGCCCCGGAGCCACAGATACGCAGTATTTT.

The genes are TRBV5-1 and TRBJ2-3, with 7 bases lining up with TRBD2. CDR1 is SGHRS, CDR2 YFSETQ, per germline. The V segment lost 0 bases and the J segment 5 bases; nucleotides outside the gene matches: 9. There are 16 residues in the CDR3. Here the CDR3 DNA reads TGCGCCAGCAGCTTGGGGTCTAGCGGTCAGGGAGATACGCAGTATTTT. Protein product: CASSLGSSGQGDTQYF.

The rearrangement joins TRBV7-9 to TRBJ1-3, with D unclear. The length of the CDR3 is 17 residues. Between the trimmed V and J ends, which lost 5 bases and 4 bases, there was a span of 21 bases. Germline CDR1 reads SEHNR; CDR2 reads FQNEAQ (reference sequence). This CDR3 is CASSVYKDSGKGNTIYF. CDR3 DNA: TGTGCCAGCAGCGTATATAAGGATAGCGGGAAGGGAAACACCATATATTTT. The whole variable domain, remainder taken from reference TRBV7-9 and TRBJ1-3, is DTGVSQNPRHKITKRGQNVTFRCDPISEHNRLYWYRQTLGQGPEFLTYFQNEAQLEKSRLLSDRFSAERPKGSFSTLEIQRTEQGDSAMYLCASSVYKDSGKGNTIYFGEGSWLTVV.

V gene TRBV4-1 combines with J gene TRBJ2-1; no definite D call. CDR1 MGHRA and CDR2 YSYEKL come from the germline V gene. V was clipped by 0 bases and J by 14 bases, with 17 bases between them. The CDR3 has 14 residues. In DNA, the CDR3 is TGCGCCAGCAGCCAAGAGGGCAGGTACCGAAGTAAGTTCTTC. Protein sequence: CASSQEGRYRSKFF.

The chain combines TRBV7-8 with TRBJ2-5; 7 bases fit TRBD2. V shed 3 bases, J shed 4 bases, and the junction held 11 bases outside the gene matches. Per germline, CDR1 SGHVS and CDR2 FQNEAQ. The CDR3 is 16 amino acids. The CDR3: CASSFLHRVAGETQYF. The CDR3 DNA follows: TGTGCCAGCAGCTTCCTCCACCGGGTAGCGGGAGAGACCCAGTACTTC.